These 18 T cell receptor beta chains were all obtained from the same sample, sequenced in a study of CD8+CD57+ T cells in acquired aplastic anemia. The authors sequenced patients whose flow cytometry had shown CD8+CD57+ cell expansion. Profiles of TCR beta VDJ and CDR3 were generated from a genomic DNA template. TCRdb recomputed calls from the reads with MiXCR, one row per CDR3 protein. The sample yields about 40,000 distinct CDR3 sequences, over 55% seen once. The sample taken for sequencing was sorted CD4+, CD8+, or CD8+CD57+ T cells (not recorded which) from PBMCs. These receptors were obtained from a human donor with aplastic anemia.

This clonotype was detected many times. V and J are TRBV7-9 and TRBJ1-1; no reliable D call. V gave up 5 bases and J gave up 1 base, with 8 bases separating them. The CDR3 is 13 residues long. Germline V CDR1 and CDR2: SEHNR, FQNEAQ (reference sequence). CDR3 bases: TGTGCCAGCAGCCTCCCCCAGAACACTGAAGCTTTCTTT. This translates into CASSLPQNTEAFF.

This clonotype was observed many times. This chain joins TRBV9 and TRBJ2-7; 7 bases map to TRBD2. With 4 bases clipped from V and 2 bases from J, the junction kept 9 bases outside the gene matches. This CDR3 is built from 15 residues. Per germline, CDR1 SGDLS and CDR2 YYNGEE. CDR3 sequence: CASSPRPRGAYEQYF. The CDR3 DNA follows: TGTGCCAGCAGCCCCCGCCCTCGGGGGGCCTACGAGCAGTACTTC.

On this clonotype: It may be a read error: a sequence one base away is much more abundant. V gene TRBV10-3 combines with J gene TRBJ1-5; D is uncertain. V lost 5 bases and J 9 bases, leaving 17 bases between the germline ends. The CDR3 contains 14 residues. The germline V gene encodes CDR1 ENHRY and CDR2 SYGVKD. CDR3 sequence reads: CAISYEGFLLPQHF. CDR3 DNA: TGTGCCATCAGTTACGAGGGTTTTCTCCTGCCCCAGCATTTT.

The chain combines TRBV7-9 with TRBJ1-3; 7 positions agree with TRBD1. The germline V gene has CDR1 SEHNR and CDR2 FQNEAQ (reference sequence). The CDR3 consists of 15 residues. Unmatched junction bases numbered 14, after V lost 4 bases and J lost 11 bases. CDR3 protein: CASSSTQGLRNAIYF. DNA of the CDR3: TGTGCCAGCAGCTCGACACAGGGGTTGCGGAACGCCATATATTTT.

This clonotype was seen only a few times. This rearrangement joins TRBV20-1 to TRBJ2-7, with D possibly being TRBD1 (5 bases). The V gene lost 3 bases and the J gene lost 4 bases, with 13 bases spanning the gap. The V gene's germline CDR1 is DFQATT and CDR2 SNEGSKA (reference sequence). The CDR3 is made up of 13 amino acids. For the CDR3, the DNA is TGCAGTGCTAGCCCAGGGTCAACATACGAGCAGTACTTC. Translation: CSASPGSTYEQYF.

This chain uses TRBV2 with TRBJ2-7, with a tentative D call TRBD1 (5 bases). V lost 8 bases and J lost 5, with 16 bases in between. Germline V gene lookup returns CDR1 SNHLY and CDR2 FYNNEI. This CDR3 has 13 residues. The CDR3 DNA reads TGTGCCAGCTTAGGGGCCCCAGAGGACGAGCAGTACTTC. Translated: CASLGAPEDEQYF.

This chain joins TRBV29-1 and TRBJ1-1; TRBD1 matches 10 bases. V gave up 6 bases and J gave up 1 base; unmatched junction bases: 8. This CDR3 is 15 amino acids long. The germline gives CDR1 SQVTM, CDR2 ANQGSEA. This chain's CDR3 is CSVDGDRGGNTEAFF. CDR3 coding DNA: TGCAGCGTCGATGGGGACAGGGGTGGGAACACTGAAGCTTTCTTT.

For this clonotype: A read error may produce the germline difference seen at one junction end. V is TRBV7-7 and J is TRBJ2-7; TRBD1 is a possible D gene (6 bases). The CDR3 runs to 15 residues. CDR1 is SSHAT, CDR2 FNYEAQ, per germline (reference sequence). The CDR3 reads CASSLGGGGYYEQYF. The CDR3 DNA reads TGTGCTAGCAGCTTAGGGGGTGGGGGTTACTACGAGCAGTACTTC.

This clonotype was counted a few times. The V and J genes are TRBV25-1 and TRBJ1-6; no definite D call. CDR1 is MGHDK and CDR2 is SYGVNS in the germline V gene. V was trimmed by 6 bases and J by 7 bases, leaving 19 bases between them. The CDR3 spans 16 residues. The chain's CDR3 is CASSSPSEASNSPLHF. The CDR3 DNA sequence: TGTGCCAGCAGCTCCCCATCGGAGGCTAGCAATTCACCCCTCCACTTT.

At least ten counts were recorded for this clonotype. The chain joins TRBV10-2 to TRBJ2-1, with 11 bases aligning to TRBD1. Germline V gene sequence: CDR1 WSHSY, CDR2 SAAADI. Trimming took 0 bases from V and 2 from J; bases not matched to a gene: 3. This CDR3 spans 17 amino acids. CDR3 in DNA: TGCGCCAGCAGTGAGTCCGGACAGGGGGCCACCTACAATGAGCAGTTCTTC. Its protein product is CASSESGQGATYNEQFF.

The CDR3 loop reads CAFQRQGLPSYGYTF. In DNA, the CDR3 is TGCGCCTTCCAGCGGCAGGGCCTTCCTTCTTATGGCTACACCTTC. The chain has TRBV10-1 and TRBJ1-2; possible D gene TRBD1, 5 bases. Germline CDR1 WNHNN, CDR2 SYGVQD (reference sequence). The V and J ends lost 11 bases and 5 bases respectively, with 24 bases between them. CDR3 size: 15 residues.

A word on this clonotype: A junction boundary mismatches the germline segment, possibly from a read error. V gene TRBV20-1 combines with J gene TRBJ1-2; D is uncertain. This CDR3 is 15 amino acids long. Germline V gene data show CDR1 as DFQATT and CDR2 as SNEGSKA (reference sequence). The CDR3 is CSALPAGSRSYGYAF. The CDR3 DNA reads as TGCAGTGCTCTCCCAGCAGGCTCCAGGAGCTATGGCTACGCCTTC.

The genes are TRBV10-2 and TRBJ2-3; perhaps TRBD2 as D (6 bases). Between the trimmed V and J ends, which lost 7 bases and 0 bases, there was a span of 14 bases. The CDR3 contains 15 residues. Germline values: CDR1 WSHSY, CDR2 SAAADI. CDR3 DNA: TGCGCCAGCACCCCCCTCGCGGGGAGCACAGATACGCAGTATTTT. Translated: CASTPLAGSTDTQYF.

The rearrangement uses TRBV10-3 and TRBJ1-2; D is uncertain. There are 13 residues in the CDR3. With 2 bases removed from V and 1 base from J, the gap between germline ends came to 5 bases. In germline, CDR1 is ENHRY, CDR2 SYGVKD. The CDR3 coding sequence is TGTGCCATCAGTGAGGACAATAACTATGGCTACACCTTC. Protein sequence: CAISEDNNYGYTF.

This clonotype was seen many times. The rearrangement links TRBV7-6 to TRBJ2-7; D perhaps matches TRBD2 (6 bases). Germline V CDR1 and CDR2: SGHVS, FNYEAQ. Deletions cut 0 bases from V and 4 bases from J, with 16 bases between. The CDR3 spans 16 residues. CDR3 loop: CASSLAETEEGYEQYF. In DNA form, the CDR3 reads TGTGCCAGCAGCTTAGCGGAGACGGAGGAGGGGTACGAGCAGTACTTC.

V is TRBV20-1 and J is TRBJ1-3, with 8 bases that match TRBD1. V dropped 4 bases and J dropped 8; count of bases not matched to a gene: 10. CDR3 length equals 14 residues. The germline V gene has CDR1 DFQATT and CDR2 SNEGSKA (reference sequence). CDR3: CSATTGEMGDTIYF. The CDR3 DNA reads as TGCAGTGCTACGACAGGGGAGATGGGGGACACCATATATTTT.

This clonotype was picked up a small number of times. A clone one base away is much larger, so this may be a read error. The V gene is TRBV9, the J gene TRBJ2-7; D could derive from TRBD1 or TRBD2 (7 bases each). V shed 5 bases and J shed 7 bases, with 13 bases lying between them. The CDR3 is 12 amino acids. Germline loops: CDR1 SGDLS, CDR2 YYNGEE. CDR3 in amino acids: CASSPGGDEQYF. Here the CDR3 DNA reads TGTGCCAGCAGTCCAGGGGGGGATGAGCAGTACTTC.

In this sample, this clonotype turned up many times. V and J are TRBV4-1 and TRBJ2-7, with D perhaps assigned TRBD1 or TRBD2 (5 bases each). With 4 bases removed from V and 6 bases from J, the gap between germline ends came to 16 bases. The length of the CDR3 is 14 residues. Germline CDR1 is MGHRA and CDR2 is YSYEKL. The CDR3 DNA follows: TGCGCCAGCAGCCCCCGAGGGGCATGGGGCGAGCAGTACTTC. This encodes CASSPRGAWGEQYF.